This TCR beta chain is drawn from a study of shared T cell receptors in the human thymus. Repertoires were generated with immunoSEQ multiplex PCR, while TCRdb's copy carries only in-frame clones and drops some. The sample lists about 380,000 clones; around 95% were seen once. CDR1 is LNHNV, CDR2 YYDKDF, per germline (reference sequence). The ends lost 7 bases at V and 6 bases at J; junction bases unmatched: 9. This CDR3 region has 14 residues. Sample: thymocytes. The V and J genes are TRBV15 and TRBJ1-2; TRBD1 aligns across 9 bases. This TCR was sampled from a human donor. The CDR3 here is CATTPGTGKDGYTF. CDR3 nucleotides: TGTGCCACCACTCCCGGGACAGGGAAAGATGGCTACACCTTC.